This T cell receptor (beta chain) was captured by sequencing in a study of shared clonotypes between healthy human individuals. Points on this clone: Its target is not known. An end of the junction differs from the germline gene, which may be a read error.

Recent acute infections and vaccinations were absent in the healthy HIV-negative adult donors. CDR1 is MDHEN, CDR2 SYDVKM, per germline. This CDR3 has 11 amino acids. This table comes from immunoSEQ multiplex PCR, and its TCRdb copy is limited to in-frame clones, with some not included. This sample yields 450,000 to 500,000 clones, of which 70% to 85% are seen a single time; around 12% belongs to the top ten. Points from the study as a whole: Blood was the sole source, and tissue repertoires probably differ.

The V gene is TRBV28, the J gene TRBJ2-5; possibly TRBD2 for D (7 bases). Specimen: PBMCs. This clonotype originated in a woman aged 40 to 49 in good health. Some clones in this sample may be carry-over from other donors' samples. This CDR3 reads CASRGGASPNF. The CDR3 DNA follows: TGTGCCAGCAGGGGGGGGGCCTCTCCGAACTTC.